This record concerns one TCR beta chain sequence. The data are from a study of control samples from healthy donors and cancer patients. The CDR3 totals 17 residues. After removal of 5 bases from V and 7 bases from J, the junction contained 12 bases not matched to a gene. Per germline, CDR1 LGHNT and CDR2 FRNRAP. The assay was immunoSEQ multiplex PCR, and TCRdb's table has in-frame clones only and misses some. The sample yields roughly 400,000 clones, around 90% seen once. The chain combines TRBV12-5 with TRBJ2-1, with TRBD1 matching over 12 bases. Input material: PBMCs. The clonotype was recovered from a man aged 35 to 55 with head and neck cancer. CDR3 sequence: CASGLHSGTGGWNEQFF. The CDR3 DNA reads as TGTGCTAGTGGTCTTCACTCCGGGACAGGGGGCTGGAATGAGCAGTTCTTC.